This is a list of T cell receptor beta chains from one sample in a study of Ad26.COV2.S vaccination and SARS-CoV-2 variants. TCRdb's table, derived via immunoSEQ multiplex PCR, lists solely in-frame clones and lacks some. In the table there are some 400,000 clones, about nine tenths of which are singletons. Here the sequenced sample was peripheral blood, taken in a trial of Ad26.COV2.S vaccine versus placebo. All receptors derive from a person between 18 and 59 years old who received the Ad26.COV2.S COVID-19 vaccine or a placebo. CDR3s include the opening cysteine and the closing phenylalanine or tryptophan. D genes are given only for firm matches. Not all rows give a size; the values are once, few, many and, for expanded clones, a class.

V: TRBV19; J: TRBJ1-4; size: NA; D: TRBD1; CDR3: CASSIQGGKLFF; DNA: TGTGCCAGTAGTATTCAGGGGGGGAAACTGTTTTTT
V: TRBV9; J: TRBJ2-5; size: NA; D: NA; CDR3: CASSDLSGAQYF; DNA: TGTGCCAGCAGCGACCTCTCGGGGGCCCAGTACTTC
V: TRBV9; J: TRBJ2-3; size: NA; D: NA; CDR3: CASSVGNGGGTDTQYF; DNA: TGTGCCAGCAGCGTAGGGAATGGCGGAGGCACAGATACGCAGTATTTT
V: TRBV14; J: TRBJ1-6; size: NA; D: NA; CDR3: CASSPQGGNRSPLHF; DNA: TGTGCCAGCAGCCCACAGGGTGGGAATCGGTCACCCCTCCACTTT
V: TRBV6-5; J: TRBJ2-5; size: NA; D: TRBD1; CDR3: CATADRGAEETQYF; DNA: TGTGCCACCGCGGACAGGGGGGCCGAAGAGACCCAGTACTTC
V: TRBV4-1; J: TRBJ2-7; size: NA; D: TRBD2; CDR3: CASSQKSGSYEQYF; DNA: TGCGCCAGCAGCCAAAAAAGCGGGAGCTACGAGCAGTACTTC
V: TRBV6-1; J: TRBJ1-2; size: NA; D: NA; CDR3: CASSEGAGRSYGYTF; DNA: TGTGCCAGCAGTGAAGGGGCAGGGAGAAGCTATGGCTACACCTTC
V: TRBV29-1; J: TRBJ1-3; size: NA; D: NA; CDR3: CRWGAGNTIYF; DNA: TGCAGGTGGGGGGCTGGAAACACCATATATTTT
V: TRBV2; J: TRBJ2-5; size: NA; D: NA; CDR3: CASSGQGETQYF; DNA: TGTGCCAGCAGTGGCCAAGGGGAGACCCAGTACTTC
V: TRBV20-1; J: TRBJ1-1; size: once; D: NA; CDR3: CSAYRDTEAFF; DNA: TGCAGTGCTTACAGGGACACTGAAGCTTTCTTT
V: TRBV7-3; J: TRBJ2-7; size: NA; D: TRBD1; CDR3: CASSGTGNEQYF; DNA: TGTGCCAGCAGCGGGACAGGCAACGAGCAGTACTTC
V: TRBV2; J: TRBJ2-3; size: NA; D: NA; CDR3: CASSLTDTQYF; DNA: TGTGCCAGCAGCCTCACAGATACGCAGTATTTT
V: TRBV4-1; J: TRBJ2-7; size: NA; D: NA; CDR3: CASSQDRGSMGYEQYF; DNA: TGCGCCAGCAGCCAAGACAGGGGTTCTATGGGCTACGAGCAGTACTTC
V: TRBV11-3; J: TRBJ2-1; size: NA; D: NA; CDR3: CASSLDQISGAQNEQFF; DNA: TGTGCCAGCAGCTTAGATCAGATTAGCGGCGCGCAAAATGAGCAGTTCTTC
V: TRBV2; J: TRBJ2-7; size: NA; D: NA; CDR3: CASSVSTSSVRDEQYF; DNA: TGTGCCAGCAGCGTGTCGACTAGTAGTGTTCGCGACGAGCAGTACTTC
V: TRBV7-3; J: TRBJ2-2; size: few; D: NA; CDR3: CASQTTVPTGELFF; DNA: TGTGCCAGTCAAACAACGGTGCCAACTGGGGAGCTGTTTTTT
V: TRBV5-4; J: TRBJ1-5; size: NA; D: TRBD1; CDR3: CASSLAGGDQPQHF; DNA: TGTGCCAGCAGCTTGGCAGGGGGCGACCAGCCCCAGCATTTT
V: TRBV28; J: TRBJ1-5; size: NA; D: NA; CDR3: CASSLPTGRGNQPQHF; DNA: TGTGCCAGCAGTTTACCCACAGGGAGGGGCAATCAGCCCCAGCATTTT
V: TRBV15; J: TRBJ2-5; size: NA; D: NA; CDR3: CATSRGGGQETQYF; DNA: TGTGCCACCAGCAGAGGAGGGGGCCAAGAGACCCAGTACTTC